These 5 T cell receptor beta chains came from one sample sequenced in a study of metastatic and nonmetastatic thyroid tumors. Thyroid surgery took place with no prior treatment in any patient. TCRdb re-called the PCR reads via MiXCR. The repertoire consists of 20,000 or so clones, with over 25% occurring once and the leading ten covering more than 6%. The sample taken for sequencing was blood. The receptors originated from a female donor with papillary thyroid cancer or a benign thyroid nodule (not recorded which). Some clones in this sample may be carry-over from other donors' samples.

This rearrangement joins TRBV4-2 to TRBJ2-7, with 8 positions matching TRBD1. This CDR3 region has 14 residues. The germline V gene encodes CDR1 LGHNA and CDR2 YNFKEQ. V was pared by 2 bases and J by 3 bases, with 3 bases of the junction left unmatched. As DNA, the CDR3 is TGTGCCAGCAGCCAACCCGACAGGGGCTACGAGCAGTACTTC. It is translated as CASSQPDRGYEQYF.

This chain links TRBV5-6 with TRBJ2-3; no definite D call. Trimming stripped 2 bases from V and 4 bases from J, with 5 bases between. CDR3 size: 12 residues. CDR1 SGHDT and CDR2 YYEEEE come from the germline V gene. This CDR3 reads CASSFTADTQYF. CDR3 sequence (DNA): TGTGCCAGCAGCTTTACGGCAGATACGCAGTATTTT.

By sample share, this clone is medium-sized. The CDR3 loop is CASSSYFGGTGKGNSYEQYF. CDR3 coding DNA: TGTGCCAGCAGTTCTTACTTTGGCGGGACAGGGAAAGGAAACTCCTACGAGCAGTACTTC. The genes are TRBV6-5 and TRBJ2-7; 9 bases map to TRBD1. V shed 4 bases, J shed 0 bases, and the junction held 19 bases outside the gene matches. Per the germline V gene, CDR1 is MNHEY and CDR2 is SVGAGI. The CDR3 loop spans 20 amino acids.

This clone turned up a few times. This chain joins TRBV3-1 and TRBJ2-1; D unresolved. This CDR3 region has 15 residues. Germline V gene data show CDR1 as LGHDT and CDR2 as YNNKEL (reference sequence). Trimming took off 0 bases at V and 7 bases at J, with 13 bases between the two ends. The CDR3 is CASSQDPSGFNEQFF. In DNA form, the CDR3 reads TGTGCCAGCAGCCAAGACCCTTCGGGTTTTAATGAGCAGTTCTTC.

CDR3 in amino acids: CASSFLATAYNSPLHF. The CDR3 coding sequence is TGTGCCAGCAGTTTTCTTGCGACGGCCTATAATTCACCCCTCCACTTT. This chain uses TRBV12-3 or TRBV12-4 with TRBJ1-6; D gene ambiguous. V was shortened by 3 bases and J by 2 bases, with 11 bases between the two germline ends. The CDR3 spans 16 residues.